This T cell receptor beta chain was sequenced for a study of neurological immune-mediated disorders. Study conclusions and caveats: None of the CDR3 amino acid sequences of expanded clones were shared across subjects, and this suggested private repertoires in all groups. Expansion of TCR clones was greatest in HTLV-1-associated myelopathy and smallest in multiple sclerosis, where it fell below that of healthy controls.

The sample's time point: longitudinal time-point 1 (baseline). 2 million unsorted PBMCs were stored in RNAlater at -80 °C before RNA extraction. The CDR3 totals 14 residues. V lost 6 bases and J 3 bases, leaving 15 bases between the germline ends. The cDNA was synthesized by 5'RACE incorporating 10-nucleotide random UMIs. MiXCR, applied by TCRdb to the 5' RACE reads, yields one record per CDR3 protein. Here the sample spans tens of thousands of distinct CDR3 sequences, about 10% being singletons. As to this clonotype: The antigen is unknown.

V and J are TRBV12-3 or TRBV12-4 and TRBJ2-7; no reliable D call. The receptor's source is a male donor with HTLV-1-associated myelopathy (HAM/TSP). The source material was PBMCs. The CDR3 DNA is TGTGCCAGCAGACACGGGCGGCACTACTACGAGCAGTACTTC. It is translated as CASRHGRHYYEQYF.